The rows below give T cell receptor beta chains drawn from one sample of a study of OX40 agonist ivuxolimab in advanced cancers. The data were produced by immunoSEQ multiplex PCR, yet TCRdb's version contains in-frame clones alone and is incomplete. The table has about 61,000 clones, more than 70% seen once. The sample in question was CD4+ or CD8+ T cells sorted from blood, obtained in a trial of the OX40 agonist ivuxolimab. These receptors were collected from an adult with an advanced solid tumor such as melanoma, head and neck, liver or kidney cancer. The CDR3 runs from the conserved cysteine through the conserved F or W. A D gene is named only where the DNA matches it firmly. Clone size appears in some rows only: once, few, many, or a class for an expanded clone.

cdr3_length j_call d_call v_call clone_size cdr3_nt cdr3_aa
15 TRBJ2-1 TRBD2 TRBV5-4 . TGTGCCAGCAGCCAGACTAGCGGGAGTTGGTATGAGCAGTTCTTC CASSQTSGSWYEQFF
15 TRBJ2-3 . TRBV5-6 few TGTGCCAGCAGCTTGATCTTGCAGAGTACAGATACGCAGTATTTT CASSLILQSTDTQYF
13 TRBJ1-1 . TRBV19 . TGTGCCAGTAGTATCGTTACGGGCACTGAAGCTTTCTTT CASSIVTGTEAFF
11 TRBJ2-3 . TRBV29-1 few TGCAGCGTCTCTTACTGGGATACGCAGTATTTT CSVSYWDTQYF
13 TRBJ2-1 . TRBV30 . TGTGCCTGGAATACCCCAGGTAGTGATGAGCAGTTCTTC CAWNTPGSDEQFF
13 TRBJ1-5 . TRBV6-1 . TGTGCCAGCAATGACAGGCGGAATCAGCCCCAGCATTTT CASNDRRNQPQHF
14 TRBJ1-1 . TRBV10-2 few TGCGCCAGCAGACCGGGACCTTCGAACACTGAAGCTTTCTTT CASRPGPSNTEAFF
13 TRBJ2-3 . TRBV7-9 . TGTGCCAGCAGCGCTCTCGGGGGTGATACGCAGTATTTT CASSALGGDTQYF
16 TRBJ1-6 . TRBV1 few TGCACCAGCAGCCAAGTCAGGAGCTCCTATAATTCACCCCTCCACTTT CTSSQVRSSYNSPLHF
13 TRBJ1-1 . TRBV29-1 . TGCAGCGTTGAAAACAGCGGGAACACTGAAGCTTTCTTT CSVENSGNTEAFF
12 TRBJ2-3 . TRBV7-9 once TGTGCCAGCAGCCCGCAGATGGATACGCAGTATTTT CASSPQMDTQYF
16 TRBJ1-2 . TRBV9 . TGTGCCAGCAGCGTAGGAGAAGGGCCTGCTAACTATGGCTACACCTTC CASSVGEGPANYGYTF
17 TRBJ2-5 . TRBV21-1 . TGTGCCAGCAGCAATCATTACTTCACCGTGAGGTGGGAGACCCAGTACTTC CASSNHYFTVRWETQYF
12 TRBJ2-7 . TRBV2 . TGTGCCAGCACCGGATTATCCTACGAGCAGTACTTC CASTGLSYEQYF
13 TRBJ2-7 . TRBV30 . TGTGCCTGGAACGGCGGGATAGGAGACGAGCAGTACTTC CAWNGGIGDEQYF
15 TRBJ2-1 TRBD2 TRBV5-1 . TGCGCCAGCAGCTTGGCTCGCGGGAGACCGAATGAGCAGTTCTTC CASSLARGRPNEQFF
15 TRBJ1-1 TRBD1 TRBV18 . TGTGCCAGCTCACCGCGCACAGGGGAAGGTACTGAAGCTTTCTTT CASSPRTGEGTEAFF
14 TRBJ2-5 . TRBV7-2 once TGTGCCAGCAGCCGGCCGTCGTACCAAGAGACCCAGTACTTC CASSRPSYQETQYF
15 TRBJ2-3 TRBD1 TRBV2 . TGTGCCAGCAGCCTCCTACAGGGGGTGACAGATACGCAGTATTTT CASSLLQGVTDTQYF
13 TRBJ2-2 TRBD1 TRBV11-3 . TGTGCCAGCAGCCGGGACAGGGCCGGGGAGCTGTTTTTT CASSRDRAGELFF
15 TRBJ1-2 TRBD1 TRBV7-2 . TGTGCCAGCAGCTTAGCTACCCAGGGGGCATATGGCTACACCTTC CASSLATQGAYGYTF
13 TRBJ2-1 . TRBV19 . TGTGCCAGTTCCCTCAACCCTTACAATGAGCAGTTCTTC CASSLNPYNEQFF
15 TRBJ1-2 . TRBV19 few TGTGCCAGCAAACCTCCCCTGACAGGCCGGACGGGCTACACCTTC CASKPPLTGRTGYTF
14 TRBJ1-5 . TRBV5-1 once TGCGCCAGCAGCTTGGATGGGAATGGGCAGCCCCAGCATTTT CASSLDGNGQPQHF
13 TRBJ2-5 TRBD1 TRBV30 . TGTGCTCGAGGGGCAGGGGGCAGAGAGACCCAGTACTTC CARGAGGRETQYF
10 TRBJ2-7 . TRBV28 . TGTGCCAGCAGTACCTACGAGCAGTACTTC CASSTYEQYF
16 TRBJ1-1 TRBD1 TRBV7-9 . TGTGCCAGCAGCCCCGACAGGGGTACAATGAACACTGAAGCTTTCTTT CASSPDRGTMNTEAFF
14 TRBJ1-2 . TRBV6-6 once TGTGCCAGCAGTTACTCGGGAGGAGGGGATGGCTACACCTTC CASSYSGGGDGYTF
17 TRBJ2-3 . TRBV7-2 . TGTGCCAGCAGCTTAGCGCCAGCGGCCTCTAGCACAGATACGCAGTATTTT CASSLAPAASSTDTQYF
15 TRBJ2-3 . TRBV6-1 . TGTGCCAGCAGTGATTATGGCGTTTCCCCAGATACGCAGTATTTT CASSDYGVSPDTQYF
14 TRBJ1-2 TRBD1 TRBV18 . TGTGCCAGCTCACCCGGACAGGCGTATTATGGCTACACCTTC CASSPGQAYYGYTF
11 TRBJ1-4 . TRBV30 few TGTGCCTGGAGCCTTAATGAAAAACTGTTTTTT CAWSLNEKLFF
17 TRBJ2-1 TRBD2 TRBV18 . TGTGCCAGCTCACCATACTCCGGGACTAGCGATCTCAATGAGCAGTTCTTC CASSPYSGTSDLNEQFF
18 TRBJ2-1 . TRBV2 . TGTGCCAGCAGGTATCACGGCGGGACCAATGTAGGGAACAATGAGCAGTTCTTC CASRYHGGTNVGNNEQFF
16 TRBJ2-3 TRBD2 TRBV7-3 . TGTGCCAGCAGCTTATTTCCTAGCGGGAGGACAGATACGCAGTATTTT CASSLFPSGRTDTQYF
16 TRBJ2-2 TRBD2 TRBV5-1 once TGCGCCAGCAGCTCGGAGGGACTAGCGGCTACCGGGGAGCTGTTTTTT CASSSEGLAATGELFF
16 TRBJ1-4 TRBD1 TRBV4-2 few TGTGCCAGCAGCCTCTACCCGGGACAGGGGGTCCAAAAACTGTTTTTT CASSLYPGQGVQKLFF
15 TRBJ2-3 TRBD2 TRBV5-4 . TGTGCCAGCAGCGACGGACTAGCGGGCACAGATACGCAGTATTTT CASSDGLAGTDTQYF
18 TRBJ2-3 TRBD2 TRBV28 . TGTGCCAGCAGTGCCTCGCCGGGACTAGGGACTTCCACAGATACGCAGTATTTT CASSASPGLGTSTDTQYF
15 TRBJ2-1 . TRBV5-1 . TGCGCCAGCAGCTTGGCGATGACCGCCTACAATGAGCAGTTCTTC CASSLAMTAYNEQFF
18 TRBJ2-1 TRBD1 TRBV18 . TGTGCCAGCTCACCGGGACAGGGGGTCCGAGCGGGAGTTGCTGAGCAGTTCTTC CASSPGQGVRAGVAEQFF
14 TRBJ1-1 . TRBV5-1 . TGCGCCAGCAGAACGCAGACAGGGAACACTGAAGCTTTCTTT CASRTQTGNTEAFF
13 TRBJ1-3 . TRBV10-2 . TGCGCCAGCAGTTCGGACGCGGGAAACACCATATATTTT CASSSDAGNTIYF
13 TRBJ2-1 . TRBV5-4 . TGTGCCAGCAGCTTTACGACAGGACATGTGCAGTTCTTC CASSFTTGHVQFF